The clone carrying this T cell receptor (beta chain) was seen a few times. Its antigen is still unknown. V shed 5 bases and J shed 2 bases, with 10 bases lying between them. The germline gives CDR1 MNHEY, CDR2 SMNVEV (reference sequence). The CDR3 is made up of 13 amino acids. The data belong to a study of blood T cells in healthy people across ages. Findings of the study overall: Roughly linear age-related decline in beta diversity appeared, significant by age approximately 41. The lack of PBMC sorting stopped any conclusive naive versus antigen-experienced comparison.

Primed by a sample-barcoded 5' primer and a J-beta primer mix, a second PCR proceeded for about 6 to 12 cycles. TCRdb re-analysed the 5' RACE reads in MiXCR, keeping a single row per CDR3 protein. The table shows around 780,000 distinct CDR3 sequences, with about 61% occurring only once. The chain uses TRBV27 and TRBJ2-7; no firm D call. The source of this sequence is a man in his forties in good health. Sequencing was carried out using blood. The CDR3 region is CASSLLTPYEQYF. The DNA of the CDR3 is TGTGCCAGCAGTCTCCTTACTCCCTACGAGCAGTACTTC.